The clone carrying this T cell receptor (beta chain) was picked up one time. Antigen: not known. Some clones are missing from TCRdb's copy, which holds only in-frame ones; the method was immunoSEQ multiplex PCR. The data hold 15,000 to 20,000 clones, with roughly 76% observed a single time. The CDR3 is 14 residues long. CDR1 and CDR2 (germline): MNHEY, SVGEGT. V lost 2 bases, J lost 5 bases, and 10 bases lay in between. This entry comes from a study of T cell responses to AZD1222 COVID-19 vaccine. Study results and limitations: Just six AZD1222 recipients were seropositive at baseline.

Analysis merged second doses at about 4 or about 12 weeks. The TCR comes from an adult who received the AZD1222 COVID-19 vaccine. The source material was peripheral blood, sampled 28 days after the second AZD1222 dose. V is TRBV6-2 or TRBV6-3 and J is TRBJ2-1; D ambiguous. The CDR3 region has the DNA TGTGCCAGCAGTTACGACGGCAGTAACAATGAGCAGTTCTTC. Protein product: CASSYDGSNNEQFF.